The 4 T cell receptor beta chains below were found in one sample sequenced in a study of cytomegalovirus exposure and HLA in healthy donors. PCR used 60 Vbeta primers and 13 Jbeta primers. The protocol was immunoSEQ multiplex PCR, while the TCRdb copy is restricted to in-frame clones and leaves out a portion. Of 210,000 or so clones in the sample, approximately 82% are singletons; the top ten hold under 0.8%. Sequencing was carried out using PBMCs. The receptors were gathered from a man between 18 and 29 years old in good health and CMV-seronegative.

This chain links TRBV7-2 with TRBJ2-3, with 9 bases matching TRBD2. The CDR3 has 13 residues. V shed 5 bases and J 14 bases; nucleotides not matched to a gene: 11. In germline, CDR1 is SGHTA, CDR2 FQGNSA. Here the CDR3 reads CASSPHLAGFPYF. Written as DNA, the CDR3 is TGTGCCAGCAGCCCGCATCTAGCGGGGTTTCCGTATTTT.

The V and J genes are TRBV5-4 and TRBJ2-2, with TRBD1 matching 7 bases. V was clipped by 7 bases and J by 8 bases; unmatched bases: 17. CDR1 and CDR2 (germline): SGHNT, YYREEE (reference sequence). The CDR3 has 16 residues. The CDR3 DNA follows: TGTGCCAGCGCGACCGGGACAGCACGAATTAGGGGGGAGCTGTTTTTT. The encoded protein is CASATGTARIRGELFF.

The V gene is TRBV6-5, the J gene TRBJ2-3; 7 bases line up with TRBD2. CDR3 length: 15 amino acids. CDR1 and CDR2 (germline): MNHEY, SVGAGI. Unmatched junction bases numbered 8, after V lost 2 bases and J lost 6 bases. The CDR3 nucleotides read TGTGCCAGCAGTTACACGGGGGGTATATGGGATACGCAGTATTTT. It is translated as CASSYTGGIWDTQYF.

The rearrangement links TRBV2 to TRBJ2-7, with D possibly being TRBD2 (7 bases). Germline CDR1 is SNHLY and CDR2 is FYNNEI. The length of the CDR3 is 15 residues. V gave up 7 bases and J gave up 3 bases, with 19 bases separating them. The CDR3 here is CASTFGRTALYEQYF. The CDR3 DNA follows: TGTGCCAGCACCTTCGGGAGGACAGCTCTCTACGAGCAGTACTTC. Full variable domain (rest looked up from reference TRBV2 and TRBJ2-7): EPEVTQTPSHQVTQMGQEVILRCVPISNHLYFYWYRQILGQKVEFLVSFYNNEISEKSEIFDDQFSVERPDGSNFTLKIRSTKLEDSAMYFCASTFGRTALYEQYFGPGTRLTVT.